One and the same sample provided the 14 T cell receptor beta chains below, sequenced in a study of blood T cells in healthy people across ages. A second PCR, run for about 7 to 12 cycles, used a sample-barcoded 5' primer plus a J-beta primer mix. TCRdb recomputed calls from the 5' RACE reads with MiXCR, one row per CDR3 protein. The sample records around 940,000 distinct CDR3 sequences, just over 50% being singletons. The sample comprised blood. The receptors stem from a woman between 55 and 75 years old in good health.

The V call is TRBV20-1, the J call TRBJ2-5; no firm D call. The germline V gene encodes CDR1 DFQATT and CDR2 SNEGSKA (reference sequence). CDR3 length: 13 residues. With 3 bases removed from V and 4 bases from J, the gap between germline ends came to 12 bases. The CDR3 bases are TGCAGTGCTAGCAGGAGAGGACCAGAGACCCAGTACTTC. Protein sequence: CSASRRGPETQYF.

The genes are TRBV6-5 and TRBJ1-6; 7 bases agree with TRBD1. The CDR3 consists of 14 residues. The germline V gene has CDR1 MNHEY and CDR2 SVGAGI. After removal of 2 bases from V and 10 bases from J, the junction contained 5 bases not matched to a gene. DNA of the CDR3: TGTGCCAGCAGTTACCGACAGGGAGGGTCACCCCTCCACTTT. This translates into CASSYRQGGSPLHF.

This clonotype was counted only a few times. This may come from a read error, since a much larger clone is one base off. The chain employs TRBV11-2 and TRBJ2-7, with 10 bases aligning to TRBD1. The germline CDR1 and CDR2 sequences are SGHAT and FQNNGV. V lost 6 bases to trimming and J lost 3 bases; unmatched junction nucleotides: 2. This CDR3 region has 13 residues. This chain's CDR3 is CASRRDRGYEQYF. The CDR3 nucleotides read TGTGCCAGCAGGCGGGACAGGGGCTACGAGCAGTACTTC.

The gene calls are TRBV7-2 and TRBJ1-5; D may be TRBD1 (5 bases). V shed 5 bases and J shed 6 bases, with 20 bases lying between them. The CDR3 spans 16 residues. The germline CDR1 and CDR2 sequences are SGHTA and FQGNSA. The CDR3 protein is CASSPVGGGSGQPQHF. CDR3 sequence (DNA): TGTGCCAGCAGCCCGGTCGGGGGGGGAAGCGGTCAGCCCCAGCATTTT.

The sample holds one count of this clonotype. The CDR3 nucleotides are TGTGCCAGCAGCCTCCCCGGGGGTTTCTACGGCTACACCTTC. Encoded protein: CASSLPGGFYGYTF. The gene calls are TRBV28 and TRBJ1-2; perhaps TRBD1 as D (5 bases). Per germline, CDR1 MDHEN and CDR2 SYDVKM. This CDR3 is 14 amino acids long. The ends were cut back, 6 bases at V and 8 bases at J, with 19 bases in the middle.

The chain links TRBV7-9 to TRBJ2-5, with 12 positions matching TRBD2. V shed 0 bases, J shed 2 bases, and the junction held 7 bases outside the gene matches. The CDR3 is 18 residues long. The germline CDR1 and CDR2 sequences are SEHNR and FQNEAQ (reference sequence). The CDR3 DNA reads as TGTGCCAGCAGCTTAGCTCCTAGCGGGAGGGGCCGACAAGAGACCCAGTACTTC. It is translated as CASSLAPSGRGRQETQYF.

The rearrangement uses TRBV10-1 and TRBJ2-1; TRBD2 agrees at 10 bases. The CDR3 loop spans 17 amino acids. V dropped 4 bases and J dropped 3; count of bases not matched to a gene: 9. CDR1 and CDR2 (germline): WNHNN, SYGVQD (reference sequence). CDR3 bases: TGCGCCAGCAGTGCGGTCCTCAAGCGGGAGGGCTACAATGAGCAGTTCTTC. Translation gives CASSAVLKREGYNEQFF.

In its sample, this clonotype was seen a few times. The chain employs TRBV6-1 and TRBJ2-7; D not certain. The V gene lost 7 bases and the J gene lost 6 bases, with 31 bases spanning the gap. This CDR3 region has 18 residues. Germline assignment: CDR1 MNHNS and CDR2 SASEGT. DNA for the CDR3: TGTGCCAGCATAGCTGGGTTGCCCGCCGGCCGTCCAACGTCCGAGCAGTACTTC. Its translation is CASIAGLPAGRPTSEQYF.

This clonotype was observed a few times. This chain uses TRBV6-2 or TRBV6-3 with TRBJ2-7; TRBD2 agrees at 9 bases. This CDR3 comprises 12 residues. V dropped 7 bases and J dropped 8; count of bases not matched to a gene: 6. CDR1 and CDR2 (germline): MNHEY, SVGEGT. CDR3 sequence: CASTSGLAKQYF. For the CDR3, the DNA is TGTGCCAGCACCTCCGGACTAGCGAAGCAGTACTTC.

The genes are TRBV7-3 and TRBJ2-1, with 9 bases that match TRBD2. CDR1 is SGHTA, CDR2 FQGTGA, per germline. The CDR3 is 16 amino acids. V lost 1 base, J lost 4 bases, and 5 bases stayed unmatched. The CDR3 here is CASSLIAGEGYNEQFF. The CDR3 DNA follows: TGTGCCAGCAGCTTAATAGCGGGAGAAGGGTACAATGAGCAGTTCTTC.

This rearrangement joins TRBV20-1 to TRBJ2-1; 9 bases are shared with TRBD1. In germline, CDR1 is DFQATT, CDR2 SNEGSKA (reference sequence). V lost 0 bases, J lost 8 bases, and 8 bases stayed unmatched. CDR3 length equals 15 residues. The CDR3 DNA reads TGCAGTGCTAGAGACCGGGACAGGGCAATCTATGAGCAGTTCTTC. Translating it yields CSARDRDRAIYEQFF.

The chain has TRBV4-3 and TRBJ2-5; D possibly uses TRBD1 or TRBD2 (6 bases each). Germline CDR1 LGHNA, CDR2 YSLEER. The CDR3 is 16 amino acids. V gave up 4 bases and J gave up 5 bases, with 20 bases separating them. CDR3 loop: CASSPVARGPLETQYF. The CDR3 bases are TGCGCCAGCAGCCCTGTGGCCCGGGGGCCGCTGGAGACCCAGTACTTC.

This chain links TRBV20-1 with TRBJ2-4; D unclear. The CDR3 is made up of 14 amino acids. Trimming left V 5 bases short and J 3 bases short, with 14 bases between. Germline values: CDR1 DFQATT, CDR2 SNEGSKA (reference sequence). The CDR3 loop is CSALNREGKNIQYF. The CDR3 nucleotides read TGCAGTGCTCTGAATAGGGAAGGCAAAAACATTCAGTACTTC.

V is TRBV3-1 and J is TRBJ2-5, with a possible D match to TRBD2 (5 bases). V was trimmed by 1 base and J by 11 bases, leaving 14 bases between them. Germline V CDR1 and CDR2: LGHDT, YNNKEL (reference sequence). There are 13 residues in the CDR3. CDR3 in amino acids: CASSQARSSGQYF. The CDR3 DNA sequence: TGTGCCAGCAGCCAAGCCAGAAGTTCGGGGCAGTACTTC.